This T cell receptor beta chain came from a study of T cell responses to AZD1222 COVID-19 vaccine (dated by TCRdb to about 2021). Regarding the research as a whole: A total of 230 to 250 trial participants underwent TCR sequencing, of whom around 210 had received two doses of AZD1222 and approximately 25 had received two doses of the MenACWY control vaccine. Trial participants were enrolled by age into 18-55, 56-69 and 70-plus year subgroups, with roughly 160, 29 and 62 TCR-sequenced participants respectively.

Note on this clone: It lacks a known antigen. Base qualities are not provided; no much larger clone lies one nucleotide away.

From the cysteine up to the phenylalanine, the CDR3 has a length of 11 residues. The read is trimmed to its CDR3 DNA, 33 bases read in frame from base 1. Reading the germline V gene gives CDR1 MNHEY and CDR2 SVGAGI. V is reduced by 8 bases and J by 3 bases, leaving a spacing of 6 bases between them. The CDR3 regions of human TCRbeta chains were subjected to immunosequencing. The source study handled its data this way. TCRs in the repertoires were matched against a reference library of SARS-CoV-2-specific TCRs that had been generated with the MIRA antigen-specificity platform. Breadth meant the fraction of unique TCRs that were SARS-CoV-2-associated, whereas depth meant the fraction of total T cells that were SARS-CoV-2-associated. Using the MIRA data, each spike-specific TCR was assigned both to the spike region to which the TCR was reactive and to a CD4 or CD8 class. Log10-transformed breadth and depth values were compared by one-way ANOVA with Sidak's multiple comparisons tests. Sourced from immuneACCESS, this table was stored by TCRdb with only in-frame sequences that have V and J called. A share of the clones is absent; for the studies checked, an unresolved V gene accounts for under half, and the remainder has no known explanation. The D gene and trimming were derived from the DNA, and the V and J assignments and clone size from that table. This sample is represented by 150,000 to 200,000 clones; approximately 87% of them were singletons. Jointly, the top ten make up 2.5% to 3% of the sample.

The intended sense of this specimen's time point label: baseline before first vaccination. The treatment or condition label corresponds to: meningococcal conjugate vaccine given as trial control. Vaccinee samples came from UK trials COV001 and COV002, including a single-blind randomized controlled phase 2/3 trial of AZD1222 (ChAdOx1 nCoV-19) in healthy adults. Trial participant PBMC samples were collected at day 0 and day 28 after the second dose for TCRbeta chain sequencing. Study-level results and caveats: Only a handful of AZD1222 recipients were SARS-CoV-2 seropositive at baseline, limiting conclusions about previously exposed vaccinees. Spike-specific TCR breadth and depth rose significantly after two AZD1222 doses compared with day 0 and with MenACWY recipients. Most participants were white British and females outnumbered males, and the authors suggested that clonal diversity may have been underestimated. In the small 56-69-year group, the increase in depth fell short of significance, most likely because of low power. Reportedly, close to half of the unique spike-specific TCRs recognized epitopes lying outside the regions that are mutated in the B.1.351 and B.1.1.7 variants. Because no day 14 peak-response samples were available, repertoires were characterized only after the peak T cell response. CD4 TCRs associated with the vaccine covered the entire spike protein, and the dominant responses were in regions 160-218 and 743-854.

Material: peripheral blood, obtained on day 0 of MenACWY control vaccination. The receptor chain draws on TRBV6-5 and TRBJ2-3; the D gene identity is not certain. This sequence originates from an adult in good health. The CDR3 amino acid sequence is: CASDLTDTQYF. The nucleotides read TGTGCCAGCGACTTGACAGATACGCAGTATTTT.